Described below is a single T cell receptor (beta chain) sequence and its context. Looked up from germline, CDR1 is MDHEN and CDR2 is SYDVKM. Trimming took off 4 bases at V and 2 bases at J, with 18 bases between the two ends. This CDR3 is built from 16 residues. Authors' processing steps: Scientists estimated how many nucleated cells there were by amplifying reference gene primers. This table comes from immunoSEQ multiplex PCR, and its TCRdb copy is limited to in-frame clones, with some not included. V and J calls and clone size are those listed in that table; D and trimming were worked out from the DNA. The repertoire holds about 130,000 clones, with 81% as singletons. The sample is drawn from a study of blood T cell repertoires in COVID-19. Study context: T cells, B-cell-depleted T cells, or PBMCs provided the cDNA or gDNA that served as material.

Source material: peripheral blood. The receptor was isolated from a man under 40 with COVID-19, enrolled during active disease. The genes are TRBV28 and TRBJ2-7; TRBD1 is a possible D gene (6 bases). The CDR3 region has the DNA TGTGCCAGCAGTTCGGCGGAAAATCAGGGGCCCTACGAGCAGTACTTC. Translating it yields CASSSAENQGPYEQYF.